The 26 T cell receptor beta chains below all came from one sample that was sequenced in a study of blood T cell repertoires in COVID-19. The table came from immunoSEQ multiplex PCR; TCRdb's copy has only in-frame clones and leaves some out. The repertoire holds over 90,000 clones, with about 90% as singletons. Sequencing was done on a sample of peripheral blood. The receptors shown here come from a man aged 50 to 59 in a cohort sampled during active COVID-19.

The genes are TRBV4-2 and TRBJ2-3; 8 bases line up with TRBD2. CDR1 LGHNA and CDR2 YNFKEQ come from the germline V gene. J gave up 2 bases and V 2 bases, and 9 bases lay outside the gene matches. This CDR3 region has 17 residues. CDR3 amino acids: CASSQTRAGGFTDTQYF. The CDR3 DNA is TGTGCCAGCAGCCAAACAAGGGCGGGGGGATTCACAGATACGCAGTATTTT.

The gene calls are TRBV21-1 and TRBJ2-1; the DNA was not used to check the table's D call, TRBD2. TRBV21-1 has pseudogene status. The CDR3 totals 13 residues. The CDR3 loop reads CASSKEVETSRFF. The DNA of the CDR3 is TGTGCCAGCAGCAAAGAAGTCGAGACTAGCCGGTTCTTC.

The chain links TRBV13 to TRBJ1-2; 7 nucleotides match TRBD1. Germline lookup yields CDR1 PRHDT and CDR2 FYEKMQ (reference sequence). This CDR3 has 15 residues. V shed 5 bases, J shed 2 bases, and the junction held 8 bases outside the gene matches. The CDR3: CASSVKQGRNYGYTF. In nucleotides, the CDR3 is TGTGCCAGCAGCGTAAAACAGGGGCGAAACTATGGCTACACCTTC.

This chain joins TRBV5-5 and TRBJ1-5; a weak D match, TRBD1 (6 bases). V was trimmed by 0 bases and J by 2 bases, leaving 21 bases between them. The CDR3 totals 19 residues. CDR1 and CDR2 (germline): SGHKS, YYEKEE (reference sequence). The CDR3 nucleotides read TGTGCCAGCAGCTTGGGGCAGGGGCGGGGGGTCTCCGGCAATCAGCCCCAGCATTTT. Amino acid sequence: CASSLGQGRGVSGNQPQHF. The full variable domain, completed using reference TRBV5-5 and TRBJ1-5, is DAGVTQSPTHLIKTRGQQVTLRCSPISGHKSVSWYQQVLGQGPQFIFQYYEKEERGRGNFPDRFSARQFPNYSSELNVNALLLGDSALYLCASSLGQGRGVSGNQPQHFGDGTRLSIL.

This clone was counted a single time. The CDR3 loop is CASSLGGQGNEKLFF. In nucleotides, the CDR3 is TGTGCCAGCAGCTTAGGCGGACAGGGTAATGAAAAACTGTTTTTT. The V gene is TRBV7-2, the J gene TRBJ1-4, with 8 positions matching TRBD1. The V gene's germline CDR1 is SGHTA and CDR2 FQGNSA. V was clipped by 1 base and J by 4 bases; unmatched bases: 2. This CDR3 spans 15 amino acids.

This chain uses TRBV6-2 or TRBV6-3 with TRBJ2-7; D is unclear. Germline-derived CDR1 and CDR2 are MNHEY and SVGEGT. The CDR3 loop spans 12 amino acids. Trimming pared 6 bases from V and 5 bases from J, leaving 11 bases between. CDR3 protein: CASSSLVDEQYF. CDR3 coding DNA: TGTGCCAGCAGCTCACTGGTGGACGAGCAGTACTTC.

The sample holds one count of this clone. This CDR3 reads CASSLDPGGNEKLFF. CDR3 bases: TGTGCCAGCAGCTTAGATCCCGGGGGTAATGAAAAACTGTTTTTT. The chain carries TRBV11-2 and TRBJ1-4; D might be TRBD1 (5 bases). The CDR3 consists of 15 residues. Germline V gene lookup returns CDR1 SGHAT and CDR2 FQNNGV. V was pared by 0 bases and J by 4 bases, with 9 bases between.

This sequence joins TRBV6-5 and TRBJ2-1; D remains unclear. The V gene's germline CDR1 is MNHEY and CDR2 SVGAGI. The germline V and J ends were trimmed by 3 bases and 9 bases, with 6 bases remaining between them. This CDR3 is built from 11 residues. In DNA form, the CDR3 reads TGTGCCAGCAGTTATGTCGGTGAGCAGTTCTTC. This sequence encodes CASSYVGEQFF.

This rearrangement joins TRBV7-2 to TRBJ1-2, with D perhaps TRBD1 (5 bases). Germline CDR1 SGHTA, CDR2 FQGNSA. This CDR3 is 13 amino acids long. Trimming cost V 1 base and J 5 bases, with 8 bases left between them. The CDR3 nucleotides read TGTGCCAGCAGCTTAGTCCAGGGTTATGGCTACACCTTC. This gives the protein CASSLVQGYGYTF.

The rearrangement uses TRBV7-9 and TRBJ2-7; D call uncertain. The germline gives CDR1 SEHNR, CDR2 FQNEAQ (reference sequence). The CDR3 is made up of 11 amino acids. Trimming took off 5 bases at V and 2 bases at J, with 4 bases between the two ends. The CDR3 DNA reads TGTGCCAGCAGCCCTGCCTACGAGCAGTACTTC. Amino acid sequence: CASSPAYEQYF.

The V and J genes are TRBV2 and TRBJ2-7, with 8 nucleotides matching TRBD1. The ends lost 4 bases at V and 2 bases at J; junction bases unmatched: 4. This CDR3 comprises 14 residues. Germline V CDR1 and CDR2: SNHLY, FYNNEI. The CDR3 nucleotides are TGTGCCAGCAGTGCCGAACAGGGGGCCTACGAGCAGTACTTC. Amino acids: CASSAEQGAYEQYF.

The chain is built from TRBV6-4 and TRBJ2-2; D possibly corresponds to TRBD2 (6 bases). Trimming removed 6 bases from V and 7 bases from J, with 27 bases in between. The CDR3 has 18 amino acids. Germline V lookup: CDR1 MRHNA, CDR2 SNTAGT. This chain's CDR3 is CASSDILLWGVEGGELFF. The DNA for the CDR3 is TGTGCCAGCAGCGACATATTACTTTGGGGGGTCGAGGGCGGGGAGCTGTTTTTT.

The sample holds one count of this clone. This chain connects TRBV10-3 to TRBJ2-2; 9 bases map to TRBD1. CDR3 length: 14 amino acids. Germline loops: CDR1 ENHRY, CDR2 SYGVKD. The trim removed 6 bases at V and 3 bases at J, leaving 2 bases unmatched. This CDR3 reads CAIRGTGHTGELFF. The CDR3, as DNA: TGTGCCATCAGGGGGACAGGGCACACCGGGGAGCTGTTTTTT.

This clone was counted once. The junction departs from the called germline gene at one end, perhaps through a read error. The CDR3 nucleotides read TGTGCCACCAGTGAGGGGACTAGCGGGGGCCCCGGCATGCTCTTC. This gives the protein CATSEGTSGGPGMLF. The chain is built from TRBV24-1 and TRBJ2-1, with 14 bases matching TRBD2. The CDR3 contains 15 residues. CDR1 is KGHDR and CDR2 is SFDVKD in the germline V gene.

Only a few counts were recorded for this clone. V usage is TRBV2 and J usage is TRBJ2-2, with 7 bases that match TRBD2. The junction had 26 bases not matched to a gene; V was cut back by 7 bases and J by 6 bases. CDR3 length: 20 amino acids. Germline V gives CDR1 SNHLY, CDR2 FYNNEI. The CDR3 region has the DNA TGTGCCAGCAACATAAATGGGGAGGGAACCTCAAGGGAGTCCCCCGGGGAGCTGTTTTTT. The encoded protein is CASNINGEGTSRESPGELFF.

This chain links TRBV4-2 with TRBJ2-2; tentative D call: TRBD2 (6 bases). In germline, CDR1 is LGHNA, CDR2 YNFKEQ. CDR3 size: 16 residues. Trimming took off 6 bases at V and 4 bases at J, with 18 bases between the two ends. The CDR3 is CASSPRGGVPTGELFF. The CDR3, as DNA: TGTGCCAGCAGTCCCCGTGGAGGGGTACCCACCGGGGAGCTGTTTTTT.

The rearrangement joins TRBV7-2 to TRBJ2-2, with D hard to call. V was clipped by 5 bases and J by 4 bases, with 5 bases between them. CDR3 size: 12 residues. The V gene's germline CDR1 is SGHTA and CDR2 FQGNSA. The CDR3 bases are TGTGCCAGCAGCCCCCTCACCGGGGAGCTGTTTTTT. It translates to CASSPLTGELFF.

This CDR3 reads CASSEQGAGNQPQHF. Written as DNA, the CDR3 is TGTGCCAGCAGTGAACAGGGTGCGGGCAATCAGCCCCAGCATTTT. The V gene is TRBV2, the J gene TRBJ1-5; the D gene is possibly TRBD1 (5 bases). The V end lost 2 bases, the J end lost 2 bases, and 10 bases lay between the germline ends. From germline, CDR1 is SNHLY and CDR2 FYNNEI. CDR3 length equals 15 residues.

The chain couples TRBV6-6 to TRBJ1-2; TRBD1 aligns across 7 bases. CDR1 is MNHNY and CDR2 is SVGAGI in the germline V gene (reference sequence). Losses at the gene ends were 2 bases for V and 2 bases for J; bases not matched to a gene: 5. There are 15 residues in the CDR3. The DNA for the CDR3 is TGTGCCAGCAGTTACGAGGGGGCGCAGAACTATGGCTACACCTTC. The encoded protein is CASSYEGAQNYGYTF.

The chain has TRBV5-1 and TRBJ1-1; TRBD1 is a possible D gene (5 bases). Germline lookup yields CDR1 SGHRS and CDR2 YFSETQ. V gave up 4 bases and J gave up 6 bases, with 19 bases separating them. The CDR3 has 15 residues. The CDR3 DNA follows: TGCGCCAGCAGCGGCGGGGGGACCGGGCAGTCTGAAGCTTTCTTT. Protein: CASSGGGTGQSEAFF.

The chain joins TRBV11-3 to TRBJ2-2; a weak D match, TRBD1 (5 bases). Trimming removed 1 base at V and 1 base at J, with 7 bases between. Germline assignment: CDR1 SGHNT and CDR2 YENEEA. The CDR3 length is 15 residues. The CDR3 protein is CASSLGQLNTGELFF. The CDR3 region has the DNA TGTGCCAGCAGCTTAGGACAGTTGAACACCGGGGAGCTGTTTTTT.

J is TRBJ1-1 and V is TRBV11-3; 8 nucleotides agree with TRBD1. The length of the CDR3 is 15 residues. V was pared by 0 bases and J by 1 base, with 1 base of the junction left unmatched. The V gene's germline CDR1 is SGHNT and CDR2 YENEEA. The CDR3 DNA is TGTGCCAGCAGCTTAGAGGGGACAGGGAACACTGAAGCTTTCTTT. Translated: CASSLEGTGNTEAFF. Filled out from reference TRBV11-3 and TRBJ1-1, the complete variable domain reads EAGVVQSPRYKIIEKKQPVAFWCNPISGHNTLYWYLQNLGQGPELLIRYENEEAVDDSQLPKDRFSAERLKGVDSTLKIQPAELGDSAVYLCASSLEGTGNTEAFFGQGTRLTVV.

Details on this clone: One end of the junction varies from germline; a read error may be responsible. The CDR3 loop is CTSSPAGITMSTDTQYF. The CDR3 region has the DNA TGTACCAGCAGCCCCGCCGGGATCACTATGAGCACAGATACGCAGTATTTT. The chain recombines TRBV5-5 with TRBJ2-3; possibly TRBD2 for D (5 bases). CDR1 and CDR2 (germline): SGHKS, YYEKEE (reference sequence). There are 17 residues in the CDR3. Combining the CDR3 with reference TRBV5-5 and TRBJ2-3 gives the whole variable domain DAGVTQSPTHLIKTRGQQVTLRCSPISGHKSVSWYQQVLGQGPQFIFQYYEKEERGRGNFPDRFSARQFPNYSSELNVNALLLGDSALYLCTSSPAGITMSTDTQYFGPGTRLTVL.

This chain uses TRBV9 with TRBJ2-3, with D maybe TRBD2 (6 bases). V lost 0 bases and J lost 0, with 8 bases in between. Germline V lookup: CDR1 SGDLS, CDR2 YYNGEE. The CDR3 spans 15 residues. CDR3: CASSVVAASTDTQYF. CDR3 sequence (DNA): TGTGCCAGCAGCGTAGTAGCGGCGAGCACAGATACGCAGTATTTT.

The chain uses TRBV19 and TRBJ1-2; D is perhaps TRBD1 (6 bases). This CDR3 comprises 13 residues. CDR1 and CDR2 from the germline V gene are LNHDA and SQIVND (reference sequence). V lost 2 bases to trimming and J lost 8 bases, with 12 bases between them. DNA of the CDR3: TGTGCCAGTAGTATAATATTAGGGGGAGGCTACACCTTC. The encoded protein is CASSIILGGGYTF. Filled out from reference TRBV19 and TRBJ1-2, the complete variable domain reads DGGITQSPKYLFRKEGQNVTLSCEQNLNHDAMYWYRQDPGQGLRLIYYSQIVNDFQKGDIAEGYSVSREKKESFPLTVTSAQKNPTAFYLCASSIILGGGYTFGSGTRLTVV.

This rearrangement joins TRBV11-2 to TRBJ2-4; 8 bases are shared with TRBD1. The CDR3 runs to 15 residues. V was pared by 4 bases and J by 5 bases, with 7 bases of the junction left unmatched. Germline lookup yields CDR1 SGHAT and CDR2 FQNNGV. The CDR3 loop reads CASSSNRQGQNIQYF. The CDR3 DNA follows: TGTGCCAGCAGCTCCAACCGACAGGGGCAAAACATTCAGTACTTC.